A selection of T cell receptor beta chains follows, all from one sample in a study of T-cell memory formation after mild COVID-19. Using its own MiXCR run on the 5' RACE reads, TCRdb lists one record per CDR3 protein. The table has hundreds of thousands of distinct CDR3 sequences, less than 25% seen once; the top ten hold 7.5% to 9.5%. The sample was PBMCs or a T cell subset sorted from them (not recorded which). The receptors come from an adult woman who had mild COVID-19 (a few samples of this study predate the infection). Cell type and time point are not known. Each CDR3 is given with its conserved first and last residue. The order of the fields is D gene, J gene, clone size, CDR3 length, V gene, CDR3 DNA, CDR3 protein. D genes are given only for firm matches. Clone size is shown for a subset of rows, as once, few, many or a class of expanded clone.

NA	TRBJ2-1	NA	14	TRBV9	TGTGCCAGCAGCCCCAGACCCGACTACAATGAGCAGTTCTTC	CASSPRPDYNEQFF
NA	TRBJ2-3	NA	12	TRBV5-1	TGCGCCAGCAGCTTGAAGTCAGATACGCAGTATTTT	CASSLKSDTQYF
NA	TRBJ1-6	NA	15	TRBV5-1	TGCGCCAGCAGCTTGTCACAGGGCAATAATTCACCCCTCCACTTT	CASSLSQGNNSPLHF
NA	TRBJ1-1	few	14	TRBV2	TGTGCCAGCAGTGATGAGGGACTCAGCACTGAAGCTTTCTTT	CASSDEGLSTEAFF
TRBD2	TRBJ2-1	NA	15	TRBV9	TGTGCCAGCAGCGTCGGGACTAGCGGGAGTTGGGAGCAGTTCTTC	CASSVGTSGSWEQFF
NA	TRBJ1-6	NA	13	TRBV12-3/TRBV12-4	TGTGCCAGCAGGGAGGGGAATAATTCACCCCTCCACTTT	CASREGNNSPLHF
NA	TRBJ2-5	NA	15	TRBV7-9	TGTGCCAGCAGCTTAGACGGGAGAGGGCCAGAGACCCAGTACTTC	CASSLDGRGPETQYF
NA	TRBJ2-6	few	13	TRBV12-3/TRBV12-4	TGTGCCAGCAGGATAGGTGGGGCCAACGTCCTGACTTTC	CASRIGGANVLTF
NA	TRBJ2-6	NA	15	TRBV5-4	TGTGCCAGCAGCCTTATGGGGAACGGGGCCAACGTCCTGACTTTC	CASSLMGNGANVLTF
NA	TRBJ2-1	NA	16	TRBV7-3	TGTGCCAGCAGCTCGGCGCCCTCCACCTCATACAATGAGCAGTTCTTC	CASSSAPSTSYNEQFF
NA	TRBJ1-4	few	14	TRBV19	TGTGCCAGTGTCGGGGCTGCAACTAATGAAAAACTGTTTTTT	CASVGAATNEKLFF
TRBD1	TRBJ2-7	NA	15	TRBV5-1	TGCGCCAGCAGGCTTAAGGACAGGGGGCTATACGAGCAGTACTTC	CASRLKDRGLYEQYF
TRBD2	TRBJ2-3	few	17	TRBV7-8	TGTGCCAGCAGCTTAGATCCAGGGAGGGTTTGGACAGATACGCAGTATTTT	CASSLDPGRVWTDTQYF
NA	TRBJ2-1	NA	11	TRBV20-1	TGCAGTGCTAGACTAGTAAATGAGCAGTTCTTC	CSARLVNEQFF
TRBD1	TRBJ1-1	NA	16	TRBV7-9	TGTGCCAGCAGCTTAGGACCACAGGGGACGAACACTGAAGCTTTCTTT	CASSLGPQGTNTEAFF
TRBD2	TRBJ2-1	few	15	TRBV4-2	TGTGCCAGCAGCCAAGAGAGCGGGAGACGGAATGAGCAGTTCTTC	CASSQESGRRNEQFF
NA	TRBJ2-7	NA	17	TRBV7-9	TGTGCCAGCAGCTTAGATAGTGTGGGGCGGCCTTCCTACGAGCAGTACTTC	CASSLDSVGRPSYEQYF